The 8 T cell receptor beta chains in this list originate from one sample, sequenced in a study of vaccination and CD4 T cells after COVID-19. Once obtained from cultured CD4+ T cells, the DNA was sequenced using the Oncomine TCR Beta short-read assay. TCRdb passed the PCR reads through MiXCR, listing each CDR3 protein once. The repertoire holds a few thousand distinct CDR3 sequences, with 60% to 80% as singletons. The antigens for these receptors are not known. Treatment given: roughly 11-day PBMC culture with coronavirus spike peptide pools or control peptides (ViraFEST assay). The sequencing input was CD4+ T cells from blood, cultured in vitro. The receptor source for this set is a human donor who had recovered from COVID-19.

The chain combines TRBV19 with TRBJ2-7; TRBD1 matches 8 bases. CDR3 length equals 14 residues. CDR1 is LNHDA, CDR2 SQIVND, per germline (reference sequence). The junction had 8 bases not matched to a gene; V was cut back by 7 bases and J by 3 bases. DNA of the CDR3: TGTGCCAGTACCCTAGGGACAGGCATCTACGAGCAGTACTTC. This sequence encodes CASTLGTGIYEQYF.

The V call is TRBV27, the J call TRBJ1-2; TRBD1 agrees at 7 bases. The trim removed 3 bases at V and 2 bases at J, leaving 9 bases unmatched. Germline CDR1 MNHEY, CDR2 SMNVEV (reference sequence). CDR3 length: 16 residues. The CDR3 nucleotides read TGTGCCAGCAGTTTTAATATAAGGGGGCCCAACTATGGCTACACCTTC. Translating gives CASSFNIRGPNYGYTF.

V and J are TRBV5-1 and TRBJ1-5; maybe TRBD1 (5 bases). The CDR3 extends over 13 amino acids. V was pared by 4 bases and J by 2 bases, with 7 bases between. The germline CDR1 and CDR2 sequences are SGHRS and YFSETQ. The DNA for the CDR3 is TGCGCCAGCAGCCAAGGGGGCAATCAGCCCCAGCATTTT. Translating it yields CASSQGGNQPQHF.

This chain uses TRBV20-1 with TRBJ2-3; D possibly corresponds to TRBD2 (6 bases). V dropped 2 bases and J dropped 9 bases, with 18 bases sitting between them. The CDR3 is made up of 14 amino acids. CDR1 is DFQATT and CDR2 is SNEGSKA in the germline V gene (reference sequence). The CDR3 DNA reads as TGCAGTGCTAGACCGTCCCGTTCCGGAGGGACGCAGTATTTT. Translated, it gives CSARPSRSGGTQYF.

V and J are TRBV19 and TRBJ1-6; the match to TRBD1 covers 9 bases. This CDR3 contains 16 residues. From germline, CDR1 is LNHDA and CDR2 SQIVND (reference sequence). V shed 6 bases and J 4 bases; nucleotides not matched to a gene: 7. The CDR3 here is CASRSGQGIYNSPLHF. The CDR3 DNA follows: TGTGCCAGTAGGTCGGGACAGGGCATTTATAATTCACCCCTCCACTTT.

The gene calls are TRBV19 and TRBJ1-2, with D perhaps matching TRBD1 (5 bases). Germline V CDR1 and CDR2: LNHDA, SQIVND (reference sequence). Trimming left V 4 bases short and J 5 bases short, with 11 bases between. The CDR3 is 13 amino acids. The CDR3 is CASSRDSRYGYTF. CDR3 in DNA: TGTGCCAGTAGTAGGGACTCAAGATATGGCTACACCTTC. The entire variable domain, with the rest obtained from reference TRBV19 and TRBJ1-2, is as follows: DGGITQSPKYLFRKEGQNVTLSCEQNLNHDAMYWYRQDPGQGLRLIYYSQIVNDFQKGDIAEGYSVSREKKESFPLTVTSAQKNPTAFYLCASSRDSRYGYTFGSGTRLTVV.

The chain combines TRBV6-1 with TRBJ1-6, with a tentative D call TRBD1 (5 bases). The germline gives CDR1 MNHNS, CDR2 SASEGT. CDR3 length: 14 residues. V lost 8 bases and J 9 bases, leaving 17 bases between the germline ends. This CDR3 reads CASGGTEDSSPLHF. The CDR3 DNA sequence: TGTGCCAGCGGGGGAACGGAGGATTCTTCACCCCTCCACTTT.

The chain combines TRBV25-1 with TRBJ2-2; 7 nucleotides agree with TRBD1. The CDR3 consists of 16 residues. Trimming cost V 1 base and J 4 bases; bases outside gene matches: 6. Germline V gives CDR1 MGHDK, CDR2 SYGVNS. The CDR3 sequence: CASSESGQPTTGELFF. The CDR3 bases are TGTGCCAGCAGTGAATCGGGACAGCCTACCACCGGGGAGCTGTTTTTT.